The 28 T cell receptor beta chains presented below share a single source sample, sequenced in a study of monozygotic twins with inflammatory bowel disease. TCRdb reanalyzed the 5' RACE reads, giving one entry per CDR3 protein sequence and no DNA. Its listing shows some 100,000 distinct CDR3 sequences. Sample: blood. Every receptor here comes from a human donor with ulcerative colitis or Crohn's disease, or a healthy co-twin of an affected twin (not recorded which).

This chain links TRBV5-1 with TRBJ2-1; the D gene TCRdb calls, TRBD1, cannot be checked with no DNA. Germline assignment: CDR1 SGHRS and CDR2 YFSETQ. This CDR3 comprises 16 residues. CDR3 amino acids: CASSFYGGEHNNEQFF.

V gene TRBV27 combines with J gene TRBJ1-1; TCRdb's D call of TRBD1 is untestable without DNA. Germline-derived CDR1 and CDR2 are MNHEY and SMNVEV (reference sequence). This CDR3 spans 14 amino acids. Here the CDR3 reads CASNFQGGLTEAFF.

The rearrangement links TRBV5-1 to TRBJ1-4. The CDR3 spans 14 residues. Germline-derived CDR1 and CDR2 are SGHRS and YFSETQ. This CDR3 reads CASSLGQANEKLFF.

V is TRBV6-5 and J is TRBJ1-5; TCRdb returns TRBD1, unconfirmable since there is no DNA. The CDR3 loop spans 12 amino acids. The germline gives CDR1 MNHEY, CDR2 SVGAGI. CDR3 loop: CASSGPNQPQHF.

The chain links TRBV2 to TRBJ2-3; without DNA, the TCRdb call of TRBD2 cannot be checked. Looked up from germline, CDR1 is SNHLY and CDR2 is FYNNEI. The CDR3 loop spans 13 amino acids. The CDR3 here is CASSIGEADTQYF.

The chain joins TRBV12-3 or TRBV12-4 to TRBJ2-5. CDR3 length: 13 amino acids. The CDR3: CASSLGTLETQYF.

This chain joins TRBV20-1 and TRBJ2-3. In germline, CDR1 is DFQATT, CDR2 SNEGSKA (reference sequence). CDR3 length: 15 amino acids. The CDR3 here is CSARDPSGVLDTQYF.

The chain couples TRBV7-9 to TRBJ2-6. Germline V gene data show CDR1 as SEHNR and CDR2 as FQNEAQ (reference sequence). CDR3 length: 15 residues. CDR3: CASSLRVSGANVLTF.

The J gene is TRBJ2-3, the V gene TRBV12-5; the TCRdb D gene call, TRBD2, has no DNA to confirm it. Germline V gene lookup returns CDR1 LGHNT and CDR2 FRNRAP. The CDR3 spans 18 residues. The CDR3 reads CASGFRPYGLASTDTQYF. The full variable domain, with the rest looked up from reference TRBV12-5 and TRBJ2-3, is DARVTQTPRHKVTEMGQEVTMRCQPILGHNTVFWYRQTMMQGLELLAYFRNRAPLDDSGMPKDRFSAEMPDATLATLKIQPSEPRDSAVYFCASGFRPYGLASTDTQYFGPGTRLTVL.

The J gene is TRBJ1-5, the V gene TRBV5-1; lacking DNA, the TRBD1 call made by TCRdb goes unchecked. The CDR3 extends over 17 amino acids. CDR1 is SGHRS and CDR2 is YFSETQ in the germline V gene. Here the CDR3 reads CASSPYGGAECGQPQHF.

The chain has TRBV7-8 and TRBJ1-1; TCRdb's D call of TRBD1 is untestable without DNA. The CDR3 extends over 16 amino acids. The germline V gene has CDR1 SGHVS and CDR2 FQNEAQ. CDR3 protein: CASSLVGDRGGTEAFF.

V gene TRBV6-1 combines with J gene TRBJ1-5. CDR3 size: 15 residues. Germline V lookup: CDR1 MNHNS, CDR2 SASEGT. This chain's CDR3 is CASRGPRDSNQPQHF.

The chain is built from TRBV27 and TRBJ1-6; TCRdb's assignment of TRBD1 cannot be checked, as there is no DNA. CDR1 MNHEY and CDR2 SMNVEV come from the germline V gene (reference sequence). This CDR3 spans 14 amino acids. CDR3 sequence: CASTVQGVWSPLHF.

This sequence joins TRBV29-1 and TRBJ2-5; TCRdb picks TRBD2, but there is no DNA to check that call. Looked up from germline, CDR1 is SQVTM and CDR2 is ANQGSEA. This CDR3 spans 13 amino acids. This CDR3 is CSVGRATQETQYF.

The chain has TRBV20-1 and TRBJ1-3; the D call of TRBD1 rests on TCRdb alone, since no DNA is present to check it. This CDR3 has 14 residues. Germline CDR1 DFQATT, CDR2 SNEGSKA (reference sequence). The CDR3 spells CSARGTGGRNTIYF.

This chain uses TRBV10-3 with TRBJ2-5; TCRdb proposes TRBD2, but this gene call is untestable without DNA. The germline V gene has CDR1 ENHRY and CDR2 SYGVKD. The CDR3 spans 15 residues. The CDR3 reads CAIRGTSGGEETQYF.

The rearrangement joins TRBV20-1 to TRBJ2-7; absent DNA, TCRdb's TRBD1 call cannot be checked. Germline V gene sequence: CDR1 DFQATT, CDR2 SNEGSKA (reference sequence). CDR3 size: 15 residues. CDR3 in amino acids: CSARDHRGMVYEQYF.

CDR3 amino acids: CSVGVQSEQYF. This chain joins TRBV29-1 and TRBJ2-7. This CDR3 spans 11 amino acids. Germline CDR1 reads SQVTM; CDR2 reads ANQGSEA.

This rearrangement joins TRBV5-4 to TRBJ2-5; there is no DNA to check the TCRdb D call of TRBD1. CDR3 size: 13 residues. CDR1 is SGHNT, CDR2 YYREEE, per germline (reference sequence). This CDR3 is CASSEITGETQYF. The variable domain in full, with the rest retrieved from reference TRBV5-4 and TRBJ2-5, is ETGVTQSPTHLIKTRGQQVTLRCSSQSGHNTVSWYQQALGQGPQFIFQYYREEENGRGNFPPRFSGLQFPNYSSELNVNALELDDSALYLCASSEITGETQYFGPGTRLLVL.

V usage is TRBV5-1 and J usage is TRBJ2-7; TCRdb designates TRBD1, a call that cannot be tested without DNA. Germline-derived CDR1 and CDR2 are SGHRS and YFSETQ. CDR3 length: 15 residues. The CDR3 spells CASSLEGMGIYEQYF.

The rearrangement joins TRBV7-2 to TRBJ2-1; TCRdb proposes TRBD2, but this gene call is untestable without DNA. Germline values: CDR1 SGHTA, CDR2 FQGNSA. This CDR3 spans 17 amino acids. The CDR3 sequence: CASSPTMEGGAYNEQFF.

V is TRBV4-2 and J is TRBJ2-3; TCRdb outputs TRBD2, but without DNA this stays unchecked. Germline CDR1 LGHNA, CDR2 YNFKEQ. The CDR3 consists of 16 residues. This chain's CDR3 is CASSQEPSGSTDTQYF.

The chain is built from TRBV20-1 and TRBJ2-7; TCRdb calls TRBD1, which cannot be checked without DNA. From germline, CDR1 is DFQATT and CDR2 SNEGSKA (reference sequence). The CDR3 runs 14 residues. CDR3 protein: CSALEDRVGIEQYF.

V and J are TRBV7-2 and TRBJ2-5; the TCRdb D gene call, TRBD1, has no DNA to confirm it. This CDR3 spans 13 amino acids. The germline V gene has CDR1 SGHTA and CDR2 FQGNSA. The CDR3 reads CASSVGIQETQYF.

This chain links TRBV29-1 with TRBJ2-4; TCRdb picks TRBD1, but there is no DNA to check that call. The CDR3 consists of 16 residues. Germline V gene lookup returns CDR1 SQVTM and CDR2 ANQGSEA. The CDR3 here is CSVGERGSGRGNIQYF. The complete variable domain, with remaining parts taken from reference TRBV29-1 and TRBJ2-4, reads SAVISQKPSRDICQRGTSLTIQCQVDSQVTMMFWYRQQPGQSLTLIATANQGSEATYESGFVIDKFPISRPNLTFSTLTVSNMSPEDSSIYLCSVGERGSGRGNIQYFGAGTRLSVL.

The V and J genes are TRBV7-9 and TRBJ1-4. The CDR3 contains 13 residues. Germline CDR1 is SEHNR and CDR2 is FQNEAQ (reference sequence). CDR3 loop: CASSLGQYEKLFF.

This sequence joins TRBV5-1 and TRBJ1-2. The CDR3 is 15 amino acids. Germline V gene lookup returns CDR1 SGHRS and CDR2 YFSETQ. CDR3 sequence reads: CASSTTGRINYGYTF.

J is TRBJ2-1 and V is TRBV4-2; TCRdb outputs TRBD2, but without DNA this stays unchecked. This CDR3 is built from 18 residues. The germline gives CDR1 LGHNA, CDR2 YNFKEQ. Here the CDR3 reads CASSRHTGTSGSYNEQFF.